This TCR beta chain was documented in a study of radiation and T cells in renal cell carcinoma. Clones were sequenced by immunoSEQ multiplex PCR, and TCRdb holds only the in-frame ones, with some missing. The sample includes 150,000 or so clones, about 87% of them seen just once. Time point denoted: baseline pretreatment blood. Specified treatment: 15 Gy SBRT to primary tumor, nephrectomy 4 weeks later. Blood was sampled at baseline, 2 weeks and 4 weeks after SBRT. The patient's renal cell carcinoma had clear cell pathology. In this sample, this clone turned up once. Its antigen remains unknown. General observations from the study: Top tumor clonotypes rose in blood 2 weeks post-radiation, then contracted. No pretreatment tumor biopsies were available for baseline clonotypes.

CDR3 size: 13 residues. From germline, CDR1 is MNHNY and CDR2 SVGAGI (reference sequence). Trimming stripped 2 bases from V and 10 bases from J, with 12 bases between. The receptor was isolated from a woman in her seventies with renal cell carcinoma. The chain is built from TRBV6-6 and TRBJ2-1, with D possibly TRBD1 on 5 matching bases. This specimen consisted of blood, obtained from a patient whose treatment included radiotherapy and nephrectomy. DNA for the CDR3: TGTGCCAGCAGTTACCGTCAGGGTGGGGAGCAGTTCTTC. This sequence encodes CASSYRQGGEQFF.